Sequencing of this T cell receptor beta chain was carried out in a study of blood T cell repertoires in COVID-19. On the study more broadly: Samples taken during acute and convalescent COVID-19 were collected in the United States, Italy and Spain. Sources were T cells, B-cell-depleted T cells, or PBMCs; the material itself was cDNA or gDNA.

Original processing notes: Amplified reference gene primers provided the basis for estimating nucleated cell counts. Using immunoSEQ multiplex PCR, the repertoire was profiled, and TCRdb retains in-frame clones only, with some absent. Clonal size and the V and J genes are those of that table, whereas D and trimming came from the DNA. Altogether some 270,000 clones are present, around nine tenths being singletons, with the ten largest covering around 1.5%. Per the germline V gene, CDR1 is MNHEY and CDR2 is SVGEGT. V lost 0 bases, J lost 0 bases, and 9 bases stayed unmatched. There are 18 residues in the CDR3.

The clonotype comes from a woman aged 55-75 years who had recovered from COVID-19. V usage is TRBV6-2 or TRBV6-3 and J usage is TRBJ1-2; 8 bases fit TRBD1. The sequenced material came from peripheral blood. CDR3 coding DNA: TGTGCCAGCAGTTACTCGAGCTCAGGGGGCGAAGCTAACTATGGCTACACCTTC. This sequence encodes CASSYSSSGGEANYGYTF.